The subject of this entry is one TCR beta chain. The antigen remains undetermined. This entry belongs to a study of CD8+ T cells in alopecia areata. On the study more broadly: Treatment comprised oral tofacitinib, 5 to 10 mg twice daily, in treated patients. Findings of the study overall: Persistence in scalp and blood during tofacitinib was observed for many expanded lesional clones.

RNA was extracted and reverse transcribed into cDNA as the sequencing template. Profiling relied on immunoSEQ multiplex PCR, and the TCRdb table lists in-frame clones only, not all of them. The sample has more than 200,000 clones, less than 50% seen once. In germline, CDR1 is LNHNV, CDR2 YYDKDF (reference sequence). The CDR3 runs 14 residues. The V gene lost 8 bases and the J gene lost 2 bases, with 12 bases spanning the gap. Specified treatment: oral pan-JAK inhibitor, 5-10 mg twice daily. PBMCs, the starting material, were the source of sorted CD4+ and CD8+ T cells. The sample in question was CD4+ T cells sorted from blood, obtained around week 36, from a patient treated with tofacitinib. This receptor was identified in a human donor with alopecia areata. The genes are TRBV15 and TRBJ2-2; no reliable D call. CDR3 amino acids: CATRAEPNTGELFF. The DNA of the CDR3 is TGTGCCACCCGTGCGGAGCCTAACACCGGGGAGCTGTTTTTT. Together with reference TRBV15 and TRBJ2-2, the CDR3 gives the full variable domain: DAMVIQNPRYQVTQFGKPVTLSCSQTLNHNVMYWYQQKSSQAPKLLFHYYDKDFNNEADTPDNFQSRRPNTSFCFLDIRSPGLGDTAMYLCATRAEPNTGELFFGEGSRLTVL.